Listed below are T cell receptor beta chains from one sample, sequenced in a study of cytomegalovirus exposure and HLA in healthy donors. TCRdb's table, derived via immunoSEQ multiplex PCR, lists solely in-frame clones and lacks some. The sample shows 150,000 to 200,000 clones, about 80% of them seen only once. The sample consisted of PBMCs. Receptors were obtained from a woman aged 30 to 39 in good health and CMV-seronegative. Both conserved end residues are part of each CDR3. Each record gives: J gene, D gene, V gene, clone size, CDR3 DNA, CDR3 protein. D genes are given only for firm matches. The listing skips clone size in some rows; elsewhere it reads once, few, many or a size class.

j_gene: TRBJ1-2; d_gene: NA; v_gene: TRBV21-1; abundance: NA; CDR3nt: TGTGCCAGTCGCCCGGCGGCCCGTGGACACCGGTTATGCTACACCTTC; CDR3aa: CASRPAARGHRLCYTF
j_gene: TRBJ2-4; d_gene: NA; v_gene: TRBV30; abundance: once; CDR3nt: TGTGCCTGGAACTTGATGAGCGCCAAAAACATTCAGTACTTC; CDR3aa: CAWNLMSAKNIQYF
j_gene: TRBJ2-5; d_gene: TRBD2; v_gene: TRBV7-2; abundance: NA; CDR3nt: TGTGCCAGCAGCTTCATAGCGGGGGGGCTTGGGACCCAGTACTTC; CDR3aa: CASSFIAGGLGTQYF
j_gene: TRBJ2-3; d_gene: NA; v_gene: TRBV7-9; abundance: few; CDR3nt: TGTGCCAGCAGCAGGGGGGGGGCCCCGAAGGCGGATACGCAGTATTTT; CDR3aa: CASSRGGAPKADTQYF
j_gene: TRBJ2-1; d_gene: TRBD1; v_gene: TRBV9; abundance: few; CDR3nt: TGTGCCAGCAGCGTAGAACAGGGGGCCTACAATGAGCAGTTCTTC; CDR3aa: CASSVEQGAYNEQFF
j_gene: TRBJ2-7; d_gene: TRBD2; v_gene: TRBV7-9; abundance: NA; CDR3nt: TGTGCCAGCCTAGCGGCAAACTCCTACGAGCAGTACTTC; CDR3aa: CASLAANSYEQYF
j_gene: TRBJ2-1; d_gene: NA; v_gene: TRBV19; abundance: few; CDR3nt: TGTGCCAGTAGTACAACTTGGGGACTGTCTAAACATGAGCAGTTCTTC; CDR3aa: CASSTTWGLSKHEQFF
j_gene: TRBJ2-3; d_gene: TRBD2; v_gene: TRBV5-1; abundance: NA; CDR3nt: TGCGCCAGCTACGCGGCGGGGGGGACCACAGATACGCAGTATTTT; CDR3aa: CASYAAGGTTDTQYF
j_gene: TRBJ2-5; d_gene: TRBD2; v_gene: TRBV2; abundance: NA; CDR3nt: TGTGCCGCACCACTAGCGGGGGCCCAAGAGACCCAGTACTTC; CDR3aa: CAAPLAGAQETQYF
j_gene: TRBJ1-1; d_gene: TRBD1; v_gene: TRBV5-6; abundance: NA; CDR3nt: TGTGCCAGCAGCTCCGAACAGGGGGCCGGAACTGAAGCTTTCTTT; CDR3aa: CASSSEQGAGTEAFF
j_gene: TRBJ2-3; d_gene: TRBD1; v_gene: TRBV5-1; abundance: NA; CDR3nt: TGCGCCAGCTCCCCAGGGTGGGACAGTGGCACAGATACGCAGTATTTT; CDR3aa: CASSPGWDSGTDTQYF
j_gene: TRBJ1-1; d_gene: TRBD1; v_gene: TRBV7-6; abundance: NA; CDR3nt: TGTGCCAGCAGCCCTTACAGGGGGCAGAACACTGAAGCTTTCTTT; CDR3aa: CASSPYRGQNTEAFF
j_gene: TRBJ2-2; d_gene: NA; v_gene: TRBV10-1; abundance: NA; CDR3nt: TGCGCCAGCATGGGAGACACCGGGGAGCTGTTTTTT; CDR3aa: CASMGDTGELFF
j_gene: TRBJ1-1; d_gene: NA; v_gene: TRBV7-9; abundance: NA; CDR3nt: TGTTCCAGCAGCTCGGACACGTGGACTGAAGCTTTCTTT; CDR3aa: CSSSSDTWTEAFF
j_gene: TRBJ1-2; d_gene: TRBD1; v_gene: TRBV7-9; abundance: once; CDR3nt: TGTGCCAGCAGCTCCGACAGGGGCTATGGCTACACCTTC; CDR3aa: CASSSDRGYGYTF
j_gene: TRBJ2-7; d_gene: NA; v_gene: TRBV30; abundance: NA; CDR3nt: TGTGCCTGGAGTGAACTAGCTTACGAGCAGTACTTC; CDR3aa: CAWSELAYEQYF
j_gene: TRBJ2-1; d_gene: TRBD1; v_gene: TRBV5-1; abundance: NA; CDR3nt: TGCGCCAGCAGGACAGGGGCCACCGTCGTTAATGAGCAGTTCTTC; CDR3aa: CASRTGATVVNEQFF
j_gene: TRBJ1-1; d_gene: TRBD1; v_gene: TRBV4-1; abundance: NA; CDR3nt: TGCGCCAGCAGCCAACCAGCACAGGGGGCGTTTAGCACTGAAGCTTTCTTT; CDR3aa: CASSQPAQGAFSTEAFF